This T cell receptor beta chain was retrieved from a study of shared clonotypes between healthy human individuals (dated by TCRdb to about 2020). As for the study more broadly: Two women and a few men aged 18 to 49 years were included in the cohort. Between about 0.94 and 10 billion PBMCs per donor were obtained by leukapheresis. To increase sequencing depth and limit assay-specific biases, different laboratories used diverse techniques to prepare libraries and sequence TCR repertoires. To estimate repertoire size and how much clonotypes are shared between individuals, the study performed deep sequencing of blood TCR repertoires from roughly five healthy adults.

V ends up 6 bases short and J 5 bases short, with an unmatched junction base count of 15. CDR1 and CDR2, per the germline V gene, are SGHTA and FQGTGA. From the cysteine up to the phenylalanine, the CDR3 has a length of 18 residues. The retained sequence is limited to the CDR3, 54 bases, with the frame set at the first base. For this clone: Its specific antigen is unknown. No qualities accompany the bases; no much larger clone lies one base away.

General conclusions and limits of the study: Pairwise subsampling led to the expectation that sequencing depth would affect the degree of clonotype sharing among donors. Sampling was restricted to blood, and TCR repertoires in tissue are likely to differ from TCR repertoires in blood. The small number of donors limited the genetic and exposure-history diversity represented.

Healthy HIV-negative adults with no recently reported acute infections or vaccinations were included as donors. Every donor was a Caucasian adult residing in Nashville, Tennessee, USA. For unsorted samples, tens of millions of PBMCs were counted, and genomic DNA was extracted using the QIAamp DNA Blood Mini kit. After blood collection by leukapheresis, PBMCs were isolated using Ficoll-Histopaque density gradient centrifugation and then cryopreserved in the vapor phase of liquid nitrogen. Using the deep immunoSEQ assay, multiplex PCR amplified TCR CDR3 regions from genomic DNA. For each cell subset, the extracted genomic DNA was distributed evenly across all wells of several immunoSEQ 96-well plates, and each plate served as one replicate. For unsorted PBMC, each replicate PCR was loaded with 300 ng genomic DNA, equivalent to tens of thousands of T cell genomes. Ten immunoSEQ deep assay plates were used to sequence unsorted PBMC genomic DNA. Purified libraries were measured with a Qubit 3.0 fluorometer, size-checked on a Bioanalyzer 2100, and measured again with the KAPA Library Quantification kit. A separate single-read 150-cycle Illumina NextSeq 550 flow cell was used to sequence each immunoSEQ 96-well plate. For the original study's pipeline: Because the immunoSEQ output included only junctional sequences and no quality scores, the filtering could not be the same as the filtering used for full-length reads. To assign V/J genes and CDR3, sequences were annotated using PyIR, a Python wrapper for IgBLAST v1.9, with IMGT germline references. Any read was removed if the V/J assignment was weak (E-value above 1e-6), the CDR3 was missing, or the read contained stop codons, out-of-frame junctions, or ambiguous translated residues. V3J clonotypes were defined by identical inferred V gene, J gene, and CDR3 amino acid sequence. Percentage overlap between repertoires was computed as shared unique clonotypes divided by the size of the smaller repertoire. RTK rarefaction, the Chao1 estimator, and Recon v2.1 estimates of unobserved clonotypes were used to assess repertoire richness. TCRdb provides this immuneACCESS table in a form limited to in-frame rearrangements. Some clones are lacking; in checked studies, under half of them reflect an unresolved V gene, and why the rest are absent is not known. The D gene and trimming were derived from the DNA, and the V and J assignments and clone size from that table. This sample gives about 480,000 clones in total; almost 80% of them show up just once. 9.5% to 15% of the sample is taken by the ten largest.

The chain is made from TRBV7-3 and TRBJ2-5; 13 nucleotides in the junction match TRBD2. The TCR originated in a woman between 40 and 55 years old in good health. Some clones in this sample may be carry-over from other donors' samples. Input material: PBMCs. The CDR3 protein is CASSFPLELAGGRETQYF. The DNA sequence is given as TGTGCCAGCAGTTTCCCCCTTGAACTAGCGGGAGGGCGGGAGACCCAGTACTTC.